A single sample is the source of the 4 T cell receptor beta chains below, sequenced in a study of T cell responses to AZD1222 COVID-19 vaccine. Clones were read by immunoSEQ multiplex PCR, and TCRdb kept only the in-frame ones, dropping some. The table shows about 120,000 clones, with 80% to 90% occurring only once. Material: peripheral blood, obtained on day 0 of AZD1222 vaccination. Source of these receptors: an adult in good health.

This rearrangement joins TRBV6-5 to TRBJ2-5; 8 bases fit TRBD1. This CDR3 contains 13 residues. CDR1 MNHEY and CDR2 SVGAGI come from the germline V gene. J was trimmed by 2 bases and V by 8 bases; bases with no gene match: 4. CDR3 sequence: CASGDRRQETQYF. CDR3 DNA sequence: TGTGCCAGCGGGGACAGGAGACAAGAGACCCAGTACTTC.

This clone was recorded a few times. This chain uses TRBV6-2 or TRBV6-3 with TRBJ2-1; TRBD2 matches at 10 bases. The CDR3 contains 17 residues. Trimming at V came to 0 bases and at J to 10 bases, leaving 12 bases not matched to a gene. Germline V gene sequence: CDR1 MNHEY, CDR2 SVGEGT. This CDR3 is CASSYSASGSALGEQFF. CDR3 nucleotide sequence: TGTGCCAGCAGTTACTCGGCTAGCGGGAGCGCTCTTGGGGAGCAGTTCTTC.

The chain recombines TRBV15 with TRBJ2-7; D is uncertain. Trimming removed 0 bases from V and 3 bases from J, with 12 bases in between. The CDR3 is 15 residues long. Germline values: CDR1 LNHNV, CDR2 YYDKDF (reference sequence). CDR3 sequence (DNA): TGTGCCACCAGCAGAGATGGTACACTTGACTACGAGCAGTACTTC. It yields the protein CATSRDGTLDYEQYF.

CDR3 in amino acids: CASRRDRGATEAFF. In DNA, the CDR3 is TGCGCCAGCAGACGGGACAGGGGGGCCACTGAAGCTTTCTTT. This chain joins TRBV5-1 and TRBJ1-1; 11 bases are shared with TRBD1. Trimming removed 5 bases from V and 4 bases from J; junction bases left unmatched: 4. From germline, CDR1 is SGHRS and CDR2 YFSETQ. The CDR3 extends over 14 amino acids.